The 14 T cell receptor beta chains reported below all come from one sample, sequenced in a study of T cell repertoires in cytomegalovirus infection. TCRdb redid the calling of the reads with MiXCR, one entry per CDR3 protein. There are around 540,000 distinct CDR3 sequences in the sample; roughly a third occur only once, and under 20% lies in the top ten. Antigens for these TCRs are unknown. Here the sequenced sample was cultured PBMCs, taken from culture after CMV antigen stimulation. These receptors originate from a human donor in good health (CMV status not recorded). Some clones in this sample may be carry-over from other donors' samples.

In DNA, the CDR3 is TGTGCCAGTAGTATAGAGGGCAGCCCCAATCAGCCCCAGCATTTT. Translation gives CASSIEGSPNQPQHF. The gene calls are TRBV19 and TRBJ1-5; D is unresolved. Germline assignment: CDR1 LNHDA and CDR2 SQIVND (reference sequence). This CDR3 has 15 residues. V dropped 0 bases and J dropped 3 bases, with 9 bases sitting between them.

CDR3 nucleotide sequence: TGTGCCAGCAGCTACCTGTTAGGGAGTAGCACCGGGGAGCTGTTTTTT. This encodes CASSYLLGSSTGELFF. This chain joins TRBV12-3 or TRBV12-4 and TRBJ2-2; tentatively, D is TRBD2 (5 bases). Trimming removed 6 bases at V and 4 bases at J, with 18 bases between. This CDR3 is built from 16 residues.

This clonotype appeared a few times. The chain uses TRBV12-3 or TRBV12-4 and TRBJ1-2; no firm D call. V was pared by 5 bases and J by 1 base, with 14 bases between. CDR3 length equals 15 residues. CDR3 coding DNA: TGTGCCAGCAGTCCAGCTTGGCGGATTAACTATGGCTACACCTTC. Amino acids: CASSPAWRINYGYTF.

This clonotype was seen only a few times. This rearrangement joins TRBV10-3 to TRBJ2-1; the match to TRBD2 covers 9 bases. CDR3 length: 15 amino acids. In germline, CDR1 is ENHRY, CDR2 SYGVKD. With V trimmed by 3 bases and J by 9 bases, 9 bases remained unmatched. The CDR3 spells CAISEFSGSRSEQFF. The CDR3 DNA is TGTGCCATCAGTGAATTTAGCGGGAGTCGGAGTGAGCAGTTCTTC.

This clonotype was counted only a few times. This chain connects TRBV19 to TRBJ1-5, with a tentative D call TRBD1 (6 bases). The germline V and J ends were trimmed by 6 bases and 0 bases, with 15 bases remaining between them. CDR3 size: 16 residues. Germline values: CDR1 LNHDA, CDR2 SQIVND (reference sequence). CDR3 sequence (DNA): TGTGCCAGTAGAGGGGGGGCAGGCAATAGCAATCAGCCCCAGCATTTT. This translates into CASRGGAGNSNQPQHF.

This clonotype was counted between two and nine times. The V call is TRBV30, the J call TRBJ2-1, with TRBD2 matching over 7 bases. Germline CDR1 GTSNPN, CDR2 SVGIG (reference sequence). Trimming at V came to 7 bases and at J to 0 bases, leaving 3 bases not matched to a gene. The CDR3 contains 13 residues. This chain's CDR3 is CAFLADSYNEQFF. CDR3 nucleotides: TGTGCCTTTCTAGCGGACTCCTACAATGAGCAGTTCTTC.

This clonotype was seen ten or more times. The rearrangement links TRBV7-2 to TRBJ2-3; 10 bases match TRBD2. This CDR3 has 17 amino acids. The germline V gene encodes CDR1 SGHTA and CDR2 FQGNSA. The V and J ends lost 0 bases and 3 bases, in that order; junction bases with no gene match: 6. CDR3 DNA sequence: TGTGCCAGCAGCTTAGCTTCTAGCGGGAGTGGGACAGATACGCAGTATTTT. Translation: CASSLASSGSGTDTQYF.

This clonotype was seen more than once but under ten times. The V and J genes are TRBV13 and TRBJ2-5; D uncertain. The ends were cut back, 4 bases at V and 1 base at J, with 7 bases in the middle. Germline V gives CDR1 PRHDT, CDR2 FYEKMQ (reference sequence). CDR3 length: 13 amino acids. The CDR3 is CASSSVSQETQYF. In nucleotides, the CDR3 is TGTGCCAGCAGCTCTGTAAGCCAAGAGACCCAGTACTTC.

This clonotype appeared a single time. The chain joins TRBV6-1 to TRBJ2-3, with TRBD2 identical over 7 bases. Germline CDR1 reads MNHNS; CDR2 reads SASEGT. The CDR3 is made up of 15 amino acids. Germline trimming cut 6 bases from V and 6 bases from J; bases unmatched to any gene: 12. CDR3 sequence (DNA): TGTGCCAGCAGGGACCGGGACTACGCCCTTGATACGCAGTATTTT. It encodes CASRDRDYALDTQYF.

The rearrangement joins TRBV7-9 to TRBJ2-3; 8 bases fit TRBD2. The CDR3 extends over 14 amino acids. The germline V gene encodes CDR1 SEHNR and CDR2 FQNEAQ (reference sequence). V shed 3 bases, J shed 6 bases, and the junction held 5 bases outside the gene matches. CDR3 nucleotide sequence: TGTGCCAGCAGCTTCCGGGAGGGCCTGGATACGCAGTATTTT. Translating it yields CASSFREGLDTQYF.

This clonotype was counted once. This chain uses TRBV12-3 or TRBV12-4 with TRBJ2-3, with 7 bases aligning to TRBD2. There are 14 residues in the CDR3. Trimming at V came to 11 bases and at J to 4 bases, leaving 12 bases not matched to a gene. The CDR3 reads CAASLAGAPDTQYF. CDR3 in DNA: TGTGCCGCCTCTTTGGCGGGAGCCCCAGATACGCAGTATTTT.

The chain employs TRBV4-1 and TRBJ2-1; D gene ambiguous. Germline CDR1 reads MGHRA; CDR2 reads YSYEKL. V lost 1 base and J lost 4, with 17 bases in between. This CDR3 has 17 amino acids. The CDR3 DNA reads as TGCGCCAGCAGCCAAGGACCCGCCAGAAGATCATACAATGAGCAGTTCTTC. As protein: CASSQGPARRSYNEQFF.

The gene calls are TRBV7-6 and TRBJ1-4; perhaps TRBD1 as D (5 bases). Germline lookup yields CDR1 SGHVS and CDR2 FNYEAQ. The CDR3 runs to 15 residues. V was cut by 2 bases and J by 3 bases, with 10 bases left in between. CDR3 protein: CASSLSRVANEKLFF. The CDR3 bases are TGTGCCAGCAGCTTAAGCAGGGTTGCTAATGAAAAACTGTTTTTT.

This clonotype came up a few times. V gene TRBV7-2 combines with J gene TRBJ1-2, with D maybe TRBD1 (5 bases). CDR1 and CDR2 from the germline V gene are SGHTA and FQGNSA. The CDR3 totals 14 residues. Trimming left V 5 bases short and J 8 bases short, with 18 bases between. The CDR3 is CASSPEGTVEGYTF. CDR3 nucleotide sequence: TGTGCCAGCAGCCCAGAGGGGACGGTCGAGGGCTACACCTTC.